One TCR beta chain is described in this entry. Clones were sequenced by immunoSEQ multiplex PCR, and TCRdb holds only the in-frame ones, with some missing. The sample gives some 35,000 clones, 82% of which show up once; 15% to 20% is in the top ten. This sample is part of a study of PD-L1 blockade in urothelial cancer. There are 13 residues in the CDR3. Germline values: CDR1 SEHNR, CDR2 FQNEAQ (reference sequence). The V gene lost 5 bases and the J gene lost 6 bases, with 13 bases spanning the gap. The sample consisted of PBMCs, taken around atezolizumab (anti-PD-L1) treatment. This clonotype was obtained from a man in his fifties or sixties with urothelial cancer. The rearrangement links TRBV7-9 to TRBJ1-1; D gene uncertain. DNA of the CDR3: TGTGCCAGCAGCCACGATGTACGAGCTGAAGCTTTCTTT. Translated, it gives CASSHDVRAEAFF.